The 25 T cell receptor beta chains presented below share a single source sample, sequenced in a study of early T cells in non-severe SARS-CoV-2 infection. Each CDR3 protein gets one entry after TCRdb re-called the 5' RACE reads with MiXCR. Counted here are roughly 57,000 distinct CDR3 sequences, about 13% occurring once; the ten biggest clones make up 7.5% to 10%. Sequences were derived from whole blood, sampled at baseline. These receptors all stem from an adult who was a healthcare worker with PCR-confirmed SARS-CoV-2 infection or an uninfected control (not recorded which).

In regard to this clonotype: A much bigger clone sits one base away, suggesting this may be a read error. V usage is TRBV6-5 and J usage is TRBJ2-5, with D perhaps matching TRBD1 (6 bases). CDR3 size: 14 residues. Germline V gives CDR1 MNHEY, CDR2 SVGAGI. The CDR3 bases are TGTGCCAGCAGTTACAGGGGGAACTGGGAGACCCAGCACTTC. Encoded protein: CASSYRGNWETQHF.

In this sample, this clonotype turned up many times. This chain links TRBV11-2 with TRBJ2-1; 7 bases are shared with TRBD2. After removal of 5 bases from V and 6 bases from J, the junction contained 7 bases not matched to a gene. The CDR3 is 14 residues long. Germline V gene lookup returns CDR1 SGHAT and CDR2 FQNNGV. CDR3 loop: CASSRDYTTNEQFF. CDR3 sequence (DNA): TGTGCCAGCAGCCGGGACTATACTACCAATGAGCAGTTCTTC.

This CDR3 is CATRLAGSTDTQYF. The CDR3 DNA reads as TGTGCCACTCGGCTAGCGGGCTCCACAGATACGCAGTATTTT. The chain joins TRBV7-9 to TRBJ2-3, with 8 bases identical to TRBD2. V was pared by 10 bases and J by 2 bases, with 8 bases of the junction left unmatched. The germline V gene encodes CDR1 SEHNR and CDR2 FQNEAQ (reference sequence). The CDR3 has 14 amino acids.

This clonotype was detected only a few times. V usage is TRBV28 and J usage is TRBJ2-4; D gene uncertain. Germline V lookup: CDR1 MDHEN, CDR2 SYDVKM. Deletions cut 2 bases from V and 4 bases from J, with 12 bases between. CDR3 length equals 15 residues. The DNA for the CDR3 is TGTGCCAGCAGTTTAATTGGGAACGGTAAAAACATTCAGTACTTC. It specifies CASSLIGNGKNIQYF.

Remarks on this clonotype: The germline gene is not matched at one end of the junction; a read error may be the cause. The chain uses TRBV9 and TRBJ2-4, with TRBD1 matching 7 bases. The CDR3 totals 15 residues. In germline, CDR1 is SGDLS, CDR2 YYNGEE. For the CDR3, the DNA is TGTGCCAGCAGCGTAGATTCGTCAGGGGGAAACATTCGGTACTTC. Translation: CASSVDSSGGNIRYF. Using reference TRBV9 and TRBJ2-4 for the parts outside the CDR3, the full variable domain is DSGVTQTPKHLITATGQRVTLRCSPRSGDLSVYWYQQSLDQGLQFLIQYYNGEERAKGNILERFSAQQFPDLHSELNLSSLELGDSALYFCASSVDSSGGNIRYFGAGTRLSVL.

This clonotype was counted only a few times. This rearrangement joins TRBV12-3 or TRBV12-4 to TRBJ1-4, with 8 bases fitting TRBD1. There are 15 residues in the CDR3. V lost 7 bases to trimming and J lost 8 bases; unmatched junction nucleotides: 12. CDR3 nucleotides: TGTGCCAGCACCCTGAGGGGACAGGAGGGGGAAAAACTGTTTTTT. Translation: CASTLRGQEGEKLFF.

This chain joins TRBV19 and TRBJ1-1; D might be TRBD1 (5 bases). The CDR3 has 13 residues. V was trimmed by 9 bases and J by 2 bases, leaving 13 bases between them. In germline, CDR1 is LNHDA, CDR2 SQIVND (reference sequence). The CDR3 bases are TGTGCCAGCCAGGTTGGGGCTAACACTGAAGCTTTCTTT. It specifies CASQVGANTEAFF. Combining the CDR3 with reference TRBV19 and TRBJ1-1 gives the whole variable domain DGGITQSPKYLFRKEGQNVTLSCEQNLNHDAMYWYRQDPGQGLRLIYYSQIVNDFQKGDIAEGYSVSREKKESFPLTVTSAQKNPTAFYLCASQVGANTEAFFGQGTRLTVV.

This clonotype turned up a few times. This sequence joins TRBV5-5 and TRBJ1-1; D gene uncertain. Germline CDR1 and CDR2: SGHKS and YYEKEE (reference sequence). Between the trimmed V and J ends, which lost 0 bases and 4 bases, there was a span of 10 bases. There are 14 residues in the CDR3. CDR3 nucleotide sequence: TGTGCCAGCAGCTTGGTTGTTGACTTCACTGAAGCTTTCTTT. Its translation: CASSLVVDFTEAFF.

V gene TRBV6-2 or TRBV6-3 combines with J gene TRBJ2-1; 15 bases fit TRBD2. The trim removed 6 bases at V and 9 bases at J, leaving 9 bases unmatched. Germline-derived CDR1 and CDR2 are MNHEY and SVGEGT. The CDR3 is 16 residues long. The CDR3: CASSKSGLAGGGEQFF. The CDR3 coding sequence is TGTGCCAGCAGCAAATCGGGACTAGCGGGGGGAGGTGAGCAGTTCTTC.

This clonotype was seen a handful of times. This chain uses TRBV18 with TRBJ1-2, with D possibly matching TRBD1 (5 bases). Germline CDR1 and CDR2: KGHSH and LQKENI. The length of the CDR3 is 17 residues. Trimming took 1 base from V and 0 from J, leaving 15 bases between them. The CDR3 region has the DNA TGTGCCAGCTCACCACAATTGATAGACAGCGCTAACTATGGCTACACCTTC. It encodes CASSPQLIDSANYGYTF.

The chain employs TRBV27 and TRBJ2-4, with D perhaps matching TRBD1 (5 bases). The germline gives CDR1 MNHEY, CDR2 SMNVEV (reference sequence). This CDR3 comprises 15 residues. V dropped 3 bases and J dropped 0 bases, with 9 bases sitting between them. CDR3 sequence reads: CASSFKGKAKNIQYF. CDR3 DNA: TGTGCCAGCAGTTTTAAGGGGAAAGCCAAAAACATTCAGTACTTC.

This clonotype was observed at least ten times. The rearrangement joins TRBV5-8 to TRBJ2-6, with D uncertain. The CDR3 is 13 residues long. V lost 5 bases to trimming and J lost 3 bases, with 6 bases between them. Looked up from germline, CDR1 is SGHTS and CDR2 is YDEGEE. CDR3: CASRSRGANVLTF. In DNA, the CDR3 is TGTGCCAGCAGGTCCCGTGGGGCCAACGTCCTGACTTTC.

The chain combines TRBV27 with TRBJ1-2, with D possibly matching TRBD1 (6 bases). There are 13 residues in the CDR3. V shed 6 bases and J shed 4 bases, with 12 bases lying between them. From germline, CDR1 is MNHEY and CDR2 SMNVEV (reference sequence). The CDR3: CASRAGARYGYTF. In nucleotides, the CDR3 is TGTGCCAGCAGAGCAGGGGCCCGCTATGGCTACACCTTC.

This chain connects TRBV28 to TRBJ2-7; 8 bases align to TRBD1. From germline, CDR1 is MDHEN and CDR2 SYDVKM. The ends lost 3 bases at V and 6 bases at J; junction bases unmatched: 4. The CDR3 runs to 13 residues. The CDR3 here is CASSLGRGREQYF. The CDR3 nucleotides are TGTGCCAGCAGTTTGGGCAGGGGGCGCGAGCAGTACTTC.

This clonotype has a handful of counts. V and J are TRBV5-1 and TRBJ2-3; the match to TRBD2 covers 8 bases. After removal of 3 bases from V and 8 bases from J, the junction contained 2 bases not matched to a gene. In germline, CDR1 is SGHRS, CDR2 YFSETQ. The CDR3 has 12 residues. The DNA for the CDR3 is TGCGCCAGCAGCTCAGCGGGGGCTACGCAGTATTTT. Translation gives CASSSAGATQYF.

The V call is TRBV4-3, the J call TRBJ2-1; 9 positions agree with TRBD2. V shed 4 bases, J shed 7 bases, and the junction held 11 bases outside the gene matches. This CDR3 has 16 residues. Germline CDR1 and CDR2: LGHNA and YSLEER. The CDR3 DNA is TGCGCCAGCAGCCCATCTAGCGGGGAGGGCTGGAATGAGCAGTTCTTC. Translated: CASSPSSGEGWNEQFF.

V gene TRBV30 combines with J gene TRBJ1-1; D not resolved. This CDR3 spans 13 amino acids. The V end was cut by 0 bases, the J end by 10 bases, with 15 bases between. The germline gives CDR1 GTSNPN, CDR2 SVGIG (reference sequence). The CDR3 DNA reads TGTGCCTGGAGTGTAATGGCGACGAATGGAGCTTTCTTT. Protein sequence: CAWSVMATNGAFF. The variable domain in full, completed from reference TRBV30 and TRBJ1-1, reads SQTIHQWPATLVQPVGSPLSLECTVEGTSNPNLYWYRQAAGRGLQLLFYSVGIGQISSEVPQNLSASRPQDRQFILSSKKLLLSDSGFYLCAWSVMATNGAFFGQGTRLTVV.

V and J are TRBV29-1 and TRBJ2-1; either TRBD1 or TRBD2 may supply D (5 bases each). This CDR3 has 10 residues. The germline V gene encodes CDR1 SQVTM and CDR2 ANQGSEA. V lost 4 bases, J lost 9 bases, and 7 bases lay in between. CDR3 in amino acids: CSVGGTEQFF. CDR3 coding DNA: TGCAGCGTTGGGGGGACTGAGCAGTTCTTC.

This clonotype has a count of ten or more. CDR3 loop: CASSRQGYNGYTF. CDR3 in DNA: TGTGCCAGCAGCCGACAGGGGTATAATGGCTACACCTTC. The rearrangement joins TRBV5-6 to TRBJ1-2; 8 bases line up with TRBD1. V shed 4 bases, J shed 6 bases, and the junction held 5 bases outside the gene matches. This CDR3 spans 13 amino acids. Germline loops: CDR1 SGHDT, CDR2 YYEEEE.

This clonotype was counted many times. The V call is TRBV12-3 or TRBV12-4, the J call TRBJ1-1; the D gene is possibly TRBD1 (5 bases). V was trimmed by 6 bases and J by 6 bases, leaving 20 bases between them. The CDR3 has 15 residues. The CDR3 DNA follows: TGTGCCAGCAGCCCAACAACCCAGGGAGGTGCTGAAGCTTTCTTT. Its translation is CASSPTTQGGAEAFF.

The chain uses TRBV12-3 or TRBV12-4 and TRBJ1-1, with D unclear. V lost 6 bases and J lost 11, with 7 bases in between. This CDR3 contains 9 residues. CDR3 bases: TGTGCCAGCAGCTCCCCGGCTTTCTTT. Translating it yields CASSSPAFF.

This clonotype showed up many times. This sequence joins TRBV27 and TRBJ1-6, with D possibly being TRBD1 (6 bases). V lost 2 bases to trimming and J lost 7 bases, with 9 bases between them. This CDR3 comprises 14 residues. Germline V gene sequence: CDR1 MNHEY, CDR2 SMNVEV (reference sequence). CDR3 sequence: CASSLRGANSPLHF. CDR3 nucleotide sequence: TGTGCCAGCAGTTTAAGGGGGGCCAATTCACCCCTCCACTTT.

This chain links TRBV7-2 with TRBJ2-3; TRBD2 agrees at 13 bases. This CDR3 has 17 residues. Germline values: CDR1 SGHTA, CDR2 FQGNSA. With 5 bases clipped from V and 1 base from J, the junction kept 6 bases outside the gene matches. DNA for the CDR3: TGTGCCAGCAGCCTAGGACTAGCGGGGGCCCGCACAGATACGCAGTATTTT. It yields the protein CASSLGLAGARTDTQYF.

This clonotype showed up just a few times. The V and J genes are TRBV7-2 and TRBJ2-7; the match to TRBD2 covers 9 bases. CDR1 is SGHTA, CDR2 FQGNSA, per germline. With 0 bases clipped from V and 4 bases from J, the junction kept 4 bases outside the gene matches. This CDR3 spans 15 amino acids. The CDR3 spells CASSLAGGRAYEQYF. CDR3 DNA: TGTGCCAGCAGCTTAGCGGGCGGGAGGGCTTACGAGCAGTACTTC.

This clonotype was seen ten or more times. The chain links TRBV7-9 to TRBJ2-7; 8 bases fit TRBD2. CDR1 SEHNR and CDR2 FQNEAQ come from the germline V gene (reference sequence). Trimming cost V 3 bases and J 1 base; bases outside gene matches: 5. CDR3 size: 15 residues. CDR3 coding DNA: TGTGCCAGCAGCTTCCGTAGCGGGGCGTCCTACGAGCAGTACTTC. Residues: CASSFRSGASYEQYF.